Described below is a single T cell receptor (beta chain) sequence and its context. Antigen: not known. This sample was included in a study of T-cell memory formation after mild COVID-19. Study results and limitations: Within pre-infection memory, some responding clones were found, suggesting cross-reactive memory joined. Clones shrinking between day 15 and 85 showed a balanced CD4/CD8 split, and those that grew later tilted toward CD4+.

TCRdb re-called the 5' RACE reads through MiXCR, storing one row per CDR3 protein. The top ten clones hold under 45% of a sample with 100,000 to 140,000 distinct CDR3 sequences, 13% to 15% of them seen once. The TCR comes from a man in his late teens or twenties who had mild COVID-19 (a few samples of this study predate the infection). Cell type and time point are not known. Input material: PBMCs or a T cell subset sorted from them (not recorded which).

The CDR3 sequence: CASSQRLTGGSYNEQFF. The CDR3 DNA follows: TGCGCCAGCAGCCAACGCCTAACAGGGGGCTCCTACAATGAGCAGTTCTTC. The J gene is TRBJ2-1, the V gene TRBV4-1, with 8 bases lining up with TRBD1. Germline CDR1 reads MGHRA; CDR2 reads YSYEKL. V shed 2 bases, J shed 0 bases, and the junction held 6 bases outside the gene matches. CDR3 size: 17 residues.